The entry that follows covers one T cell receptor beta chain sequence. The CDR3 is 17 amino acids. V lost 2 bases and J lost 1, with 12 bases in between. Per the germline V gene, CDR1 is SNHLY and CDR2 is FYNNEI. This entry belongs to a study of blood T cell repertoires in COVID-19. The overall study: The United States, Italy and Spain supplied acute and convalescent COVID-19 samples. T cells, B-cell-depleted T cells, or PBMCs provided the cDNA or gDNA that served as material.

Recruitment covered fewer than 25 US areas and drew participants whose ages spanned roughly 18 to 100 years. Authors' methods: Estimation of nucleated cell counts was performed using reference gene primer amplification. Profiled with immunoSEQ multiplex PCR; TCRdb holds only in-frame clones, not every one. D and trimming were read from the DNA, whereas the V and J calls and clone size are those reported in that table. The sample has around 190,000 clones; 81% are singletons. The material sequenced was PBMCs or T cells enriched from blood (not recorded which). This clonotype was sampled from a man aged 35-49 years who had recovered from COVID-19. The V and J genes are TRBV2 and TRBJ1-6; D gene uncertain. The CDR3 DNA reads TGTGCCAGCAGTGAATCCACTCCGAGATCCTATAATTCACCCCTCCACTTT. Its translation is CASSESTPRSYNSPLHF.